These 29 T cell receptor beta chains were all obtained from the same sample, sequenced in a study of OX40 agonist ivuxolimab in advanced cancers. The repertoire was sequenced with immunoSEQ multiplex PCR; TCRdb's copy has only in-frame clones and lacks some. In the table there are some 90,000 clones, roughly 89% of which are singletons. This specimen consisted of CD4+ or CD8+ T cells sorted from blood, obtained in a trial of the OX40 agonist ivuxolimab. The receptors here all came from an adult with an advanced solid tumor such as melanoma, head and neck, liver or kidney cancer.

This clone came up once. V and J are TRBV19 and TRBJ2-2; 7 nucleotides align to TRBD1. This CDR3 has 14 residues. Germline V CDR1 and CDR2: LNHDA, SQIVND (reference sequence). V gave up 2 bases and J gave up 6 bases; unmatched junction bases: 3. The CDR3 is CASSIRGQSGELFF. The CDR3 DNA reads TGTGCCAGTAGTATAAGGGGGCAGTCCGGGGAGCTGTTTTTT.

The chain employs TRBV27 and TRBJ1-1, with D unresolved. V was shortened by 5 bases and J by 3 bases, with 16 bases between the two germline ends. This CDR3 contains 15 residues. The germline gives CDR1 MNHEY, CDR2 SMNVEV (reference sequence). The CDR3 spells CASSTGPPQDTEAFF. The CDR3 bases are TGTGCCAGCAGTACCGGGCCTCCCCAGGACACTGAAGCTTTCTTT.

V usage is TRBV30 and J usage is TRBJ2-5; D call uncertain. The CDR3 covers 12 residues. V was clipped by 3 bases and J by 2 bases, with 7 bases between them. The germline CDR1 and CDR2 sequences are GTSNPN and SVGIG (reference sequence). CDR3 region: CAWSANQETQYF. CDR3 coding DNA: TGTGCCTGGAGCGCGAATCAAGAGACCCAGTACTTC.

The chain links TRBV21-1 to TRBJ2-1. TRBV21-1 constitutes a pseudogene. This CDR3 is built from 18 residues. CDR3 region: CASSNNKRTASNYNEQFF. The CDR3 DNA reads TGTGCCAGCAGCAATAATAAGAGGACCGCGTCGAACTACAATGAGCAGTTCTTC.

This clone was counted a few times. This rearrangement joins TRBV30 to TRBJ1-5; no definite D call. Germline V gene sequence: CDR1 GTSNPN, CDR2 SVGIG (reference sequence). Trimming took off 2 bases at V and 3 bases at J, with 11 bases between the two ends. This CDR3 has 14 residues. Written as DNA, the CDR3 is TGTGCCTGGAGTTCTGTACCAACCAATCAGCCCCAGCATTTT. Its translation: CAWSSVPTNQPQHF.

The chain couples TRBV19 to TRBJ2-2, with 8 positions matching TRBD2. CDR1 is LNHDA, CDR2 SQIVND, per germline (reference sequence). The CDR3 consists of 18 residues. Losses at the gene ends were 2 bases for V and 2 bases for J; bases not matched to a gene: 10. The CDR3 DNA is TGTGCCAGTAGTATACAATCAACTAGCGGAGCCAACACCGGGGAGCTGTTTTTT. Protein: CASSIQSTSGANTGELFF. Based on the CDR3 plus reference TRBV19 and TRBJ2-2, the full variable domain is DGGITQSPKYLFRKEGQNVTLSCEQNLNHDAMYWYRQDPGQGLRLIYYSQIVNDFQKGDIAEGYSVSREKKESFPLTVTSAQKNPTAFYLCASSIQSTSGANTGELFFGEGSRLTVL.

V gene TRBV19 combines with J gene TRBJ2-7; D perhaps matches TRBD1 (5 bases). Germline-derived CDR1 and CDR2 are LNHDA and SQIVND (reference sequence). The V and J ends lost 5 bases and 2 bases respectively, with 13 bases between them. CDR3 length: 14 amino acids. The CDR3 coding sequence is TGTGCCAGTAGTGGGGCAGGAAGGACCTACGAGCAGTACTTC. As protein: CASSGAGRTYEQYF.

The gene calls are TRBV28 and TRBJ1-2; TRBD1 matches 7 bases. Trimming cost V 6 bases and J 8 bases; bases outside gene matches: 9. Looked up from germline, CDR1 is MDHEN and CDR2 is SYDVKM. This CDR3 has 13 amino acids. CDR3 nucleotide sequence: TGTGCCAGCAGCCTGACAGGGTTGAAGGGCTACACCTTC. Protein: CASSLTGLKGYTF.

The chain recombines TRBV18 with TRBJ1-2; possibly TRBD1 for D (5 bases). CDR3 length: 15 amino acids. V was trimmed by 3 bases and J by 3 bases, leaving 14 bases between them. Germline V gives CDR1 KGHSH, CDR2 LQKENI. CDR3 region: CASSPLRGSDYGYTF. In DNA form, the CDR3 reads TGTGCCAGCTCACCCCTCCGGGGCTCCGACTATGGCTACACCTTC.

The CDR3 region has the DNA TGTGCCAGCAGCCCAAGAGGGACCCGCAATGAGCAGTTCTTC. This translates into CASSPRGTRNEQFF. V gene TRBV7-2 combines with J gene TRBJ2-1, with D perhaps TRBD1 or TRBD2 (5 bases each). The ends were cut back, 5 bases at V and 6 bases at J, with 14 bases in the middle. This CDR3 has 14 residues. Germline V CDR1 and CDR2: SGHTA, FQGNSA.

A note on this clone: The same CDR3 also results from other DNA sequences found in this sample. This chain uses TRBV5-1 with TRBJ2-1; the match to TRBD1 covers 9 bases. The CDR3 runs 15 residues. V was pared by 0 bases and J by 3 bases, with 1 base of the junction left unmatched. CDR1 and CDR2 from the germline V gene are SGHRS and YFSETQ. The CDR3, as DNA: TGCGCCAGCAGCTTGGCGACAGGGGGCTACAATGAGCAGTTCTTC. Translation: CASSLATGGYNEQFF.

V is TRBV4-2 and J is TRBJ2-5; D perhaps matches TRBD1 (6 bases). Germline V lookup: CDR1 LGHNA, CDR2 YNFKEQ. This CDR3 spans 14 amino acids. V was trimmed by 6 bases and J by 3 bases, leaving 14 bases between them. The CDR3 sequence: CASSLSGQKETQYF. The CDR3 DNA reads as TGTGCCAGCAGTTTAAGCGGACAGAAAGAGACCCAGTACTTC.

The rearrangement links TRBV29-1 to TRBJ1-5; 8 bases are shared with TRBD1. The V gene's germline CDR1 is SQVTM and CDR2 ANQGSEA. The V gene end was trimmed by 6 bases and the J gene end by 7 bases; junction bases not matched to a gene: 8. The CDR3 length is 13 residues. The CDR3 sequence is CSVRTGQRQPQHF. CDR3 nucleotides: TGCAGCGTGAGGACAGGGCAGCGGCAGCCCCAGCATTTT.

This sequence joins TRBV4-1 and TRBJ2-3; D unclear. The CDR3 is 15 residues long. The germline gives CDR1 MGHRA, CDR2 YSYEKL. With 1 base removed from V and 4 bases from J, the gap between germline ends came to 12 bases. CDR3 region: CASSQVGSFSDTQYF. In DNA, the CDR3 is TGCGCCAGCAGCCAAGTCGGATCGTTTTCAGATACGCAGTATTTT.

V usage is TRBV7-8 and J usage is TRBJ2-1; D remains unclear. V lost 7 bases, J lost 5 bases, and 15 bases lay in between. The germline V gene has CDR1 SGHVS and CDR2 FQNEAQ. This CDR3 contains 14 residues. The CDR3 DNA reads TGTGCCAGCATCCCGACACCTACTAACAATGAGCAGTTCTTC. This gives the protein CASIPTPTNNEQFF.

The chain uses TRBV18 and TRBJ2-1; 7 positions agree with TRBD1. With V trimmed by 5 bases and J by 0 bases, 4 bases remained unmatched. The CDR3 has 15 amino acids. The germline V gene has CDR1 KGHSH and CDR2 LQKENI. As DNA, the CDR3 is TGTGCCAGCTCAAAGACAGGGATCTCCTACAATGAGCAGTTCTTC. Translation: CASSKTGISYNEQFF.

This chain uses TRBV5-1 with TRBJ1-4; possible D gene TRBD1, 5 bases. Germline CDR1 reads SGHRS; CDR2 reads YFSETQ. The CDR3 is made up of 19 amino acids. Trimming left V 3 bases short and J 2 bases short, with 23 bases between. The CDR3 sequence: CASSSGRISSLTTNEKLFF. The CDR3 DNA sequence: TGCGCCAGCAGCTCGGGACGGATAAGTTCCCTAACCACTAATGAAAAACTGTTTTTT.

In its sample, this clone was seen once. The DNA for the CDR3 is TGTGCCAGCAGCCACCTTTCGGGGCAGGTTCTCGGTTCACCCCTCCACTTT. This encodes CASSHLSGQVLGSPLHF. The chain uses TRBV7-9 and TRBJ1-6, with a weak D call TRBD1 (5 bases). Germline V gives CDR1 SEHNR, CDR2 FQNEAQ (reference sequence). Trimming pared 5 bases from V and 9 bases from J, leaving 23 bases between. The CDR3 is 17 amino acids.

This clone was counted a single time. The rearrangement uses TRBV4-2 and TRBJ1-6, with 7 nucleotides matching TRBD1. The J segment lost 3 bases and the V segment lost 1 base, leaving 9 bases of the junction unmatched. The CDR3 has 18 residues. Germline V gene data show CDR1 as LGHNA and CDR2 as YNFKEQ. As DNA, the CDR3 is TGTGCCAGCAGCCAAGGCCTCATAGGGGGCATCTATAATTCACCCCTCCACTTT. Its translation is CASSQGLIGGIYNSPLHF.

This chain connects TRBV5-1 to TRBJ1-1; 7 bases align to TRBD1. This CDR3 spans 12 amino acids. Germline V gene lookup returns CDR1 SGHRS and CDR2 YFSETQ. V was pared by 4 bases and J by 8 bases, with 5 bases of the junction left unmatched. The CDR3 is CASSLGQAEAFF. CDR3 sequence (DNA): TGCGCCAGCAGCCTCGGACAGGCCGAAGCTTTCTTT.

V and J are TRBV5-5 and TRBJ2-1; D is undetermined. V lost 1 base to trimming and J lost 5 bases, with 7 bases between them. Germline CDR1 and CDR2: SGHKS and YYEKEE (reference sequence). The CDR3 length is 13 residues. CDR3 sequence (DNA): TGTGCCAGCAGCTTGTTTAGTAACAATGAGCAGTTCTTC. Translated: CASSLFSNNEQFF.

This chain links TRBV28 with TRBJ1-2; 8 bases are a match to TRBD1. Trimming cost V 6 bases and J 2 bases; bases outside gene matches: 5. Per germline, CDR1 MDHEN and CDR2 SYDVKM. The CDR3 runs to 14 residues. DNA for the CDR3: TGTGCCAGCAGGTCTGGGACAGGAAACTATGGCTACACCTTC. Its translation is CASRSGTGNYGYTF.

J is TRBJ1-1 and V is TRBV6-1; the D is unclear. The CDR3 loop spans 13 amino acids. Deletions cut 2 bases from V and 5 bases from J, with 9 bases between. Per germline, CDR1 MNHNS and CDR2 SASEGT. The CDR3 here is CASSELVLTEAFF. The DNA of the CDR3 is TGTGCCAGCAGTGAACTGGTTCTGACTGAAGCTTTCTTT.

The rearrangement uses TRBV2 and TRBJ2-2, with 7 bases matching TRBD1. The trim removed 4 bases at V and 5 bases at J, leaving 7 bases unmatched. The germline CDR1 and CDR2 sequences are SNHLY and FYNNEI. The CDR3 contains 15 residues. The CDR3 here is CASSGPATGTGELFF. DNA of the CDR3: TGTGCCAGCAGTGGCCCAGCGACAGGGACCGGGGAGCTGTTTTTT.

The genes are TRBV30 and TRBJ2-5; D not resolved. Trimming stripped 0 bases from V and 2 bases from J, with 10 bases between. The CDR3 runs to 14 residues. Germline V CDR1 and CDR2: GTSNPN, SVGIG (reference sequence). The CDR3 loop reads CAWSVMGNQETQYF. DNA of the CDR3: TGTGCCTGGAGTGTTATGGGGAATCAAGAGACCCAGTACTTC.

This sequence joins TRBV28 and TRBJ2-3; 8 nucleotides line up with TRBD1. The ends lost 4 bases at V and 5 bases at J; junction bases unmatched: 8. The CDR3 sequence is 15 residues long. Germline loops: CDR1 MDHEN, CDR2 SYDVKM. This CDR3 reads CASSSPTGARDTQYF. In nucleotides, the CDR3 is TGTGCCAGCAGTTCTCCGACAGGGGCAAGAGATACGCAGTATTTT.

This sequence joins TRBV2 and TRBJ2-3, with D perhaps TRBD2 (6 bases). V lost 2 bases and J lost 4, with 10 bases in between. CDR1 and CDR2 (germline): SNHLY, FYNNEI. This CDR3 has 14 amino acids. The CDR3 protein is CASSEFGEADTQYF. The CDR3 nucleotides read TGTGCCAGCAGTGAATTCGGGGAGGCAGATACGCAGTATTTT.

The chain combines TRBV5-1 with TRBJ2-1; 7 nucleotides line up with TRBD2. This CDR3 region has 17 residues. Germline CDR1 and CDR2: SGHRS and YFSETQ. The trim removed 4 bases at V and 7 bases at J, leaving 17 bases unmatched. In DNA form, the CDR3 reads TGCGCCAGCAGCGGAAGACTAGCTTCGGGAACGAGGAATGAGCAGTTCTTC. It is translated as CASSGRLASGTRNEQFF.

The chain links TRBV27 to TRBJ2-2; D not resolved. CDR1 and CDR2 (germline): MNHEY, SMNVEV (reference sequence). V lost 6 bases to trimming and J lost 7 bases, with 9 bases between them. The CDR3 is 12 residues long. The CDR3 loop reads CASSFNGGELFF. CDR3 coding DNA: TGTGCCAGCAGCTTCAACGGCGGGGAGCTGTTTTTT.